A selection of T cell receptor beta chains follows, all from one sample in a study of radiotherapy plus CTLA-4 blockade in lung cancer. Clones were read by immunoSEQ multiplex PCR, and TCRdb kept only the in-frame ones, dropping some. This table holds tens of thousands of clones, around 76% found once. Sequenced here: peripheral blood, sampled from a patient treated with radiotherapy plus ipilimumab. These TCRs come from a human donor with non-small cell lung cancer whose response to radiotherapy plus ipilimumab could not be evaluated. Some clones in this sample may be carry-over from other donors' samples. Each CDR3 is given with its conserved first and last residue. Fields, in order: V gene, J gene, clone size, D gene, CDR3 protein, CDR3 DNA. A D gene is named only where the DNA matches it firmly. The listing skips clone size in some rows; elsewhere it reads once, few, many or a size class.

v_gene: TRBV9
j_gene: TRBJ2-3
abundance: few
d_gene: NA
CDR3aa: CASSVWAGTDTQYF
CDR3nt: TGTGCCAGCAGCGTATGGGCCGGCACAGATACGCAGTATTTT

v_gene: TRBV5-6
j_gene: TRBJ2-7
abundance: NA
d_gene: NA
CDR3aa: CASSFHLSSYEQYF
CDR3nt: TGTGCCAGCAGCTTTCACTTAAGCTCCTACGAGCAGTACTTC

v_gene: TRBV5-1
j_gene: TRBJ1-5
abundance: NA
d_gene: NA
CDR3aa: CASSLAGGDFQPQHF
CDR3nt: TGCGCCAGCAGCTTGGCCGGAGGGGATTTTCAGCCCCAGCATTTT

v_gene: TRBV16
j_gene: TRBJ2-7
abundance: NA
d_gene: NA
CDR3aa: CASSWGRIYEQYF
CDR3nt: TGTGCCAGCAGCTGGGGCAGGATCTACGAGCAGTACTTC

v_gene: TRBV9
j_gene: TRBJ2-3
abundance: few
d_gene: NA
CDR3aa: CASSVETGMGTDTQYF
CDR3nt: TGTGCCAGCAGCGTAGAAACAGGGATGGGCACAGATACGCAGTATTTT

v_gene: TRBV15
j_gene: TRBJ2-5
abundance: NA
d_gene: TRBD2
CDR3aa: CATSRDPGGRETQYF
CDR3nt: TGTGCCACCAGCAGAGATCCGGGGGGGCGAGAGACCCAGTACTTC

v_gene: TRBV6-1
j_gene: TRBJ1-1
abundance: NA
d_gene: NA
CDR3aa: CASSPGRGLNTEAFF
CDR3nt: TGTGCCAGCAGTCCTGGACGGGGTTTGAACACTGAAGCTTTCTTT

v_gene: TRBV5-1
j_gene: TRBJ2-3
abundance: NA
d_gene: NA
CDR3aa: CASSLGRDTYTDTQYF
CDR3nt: TGCGCCAGCAGCTTGGGAAGGGACACCTACACAGATACGCAGTATTTT

v_gene: TRBV2
j_gene: TRBJ2-1
abundance: NA
d_gene: NA
CDR3aa: CASSEWANSQFF
CDR3nt: TGTGCCAGCAGTGAATGGGCAAACTCCCAGTTCTTC

v_gene: TRBV18
j_gene: TRBJ1-3
abundance: many
d_gene: NA
CDR3aa: CASSPGHLSSGNTIYF
CDR3nt: TGTGCCAGCTCACCGGGACACCTTTCCTCTGGAAACACCATATATTTT

v_gene: TRBV27
j_gene: TRBJ1-6
abundance: NA
d_gene: NA
CDR3aa: CASSFGQYNSPLHF
CDR3nt: TGTGCCAGCAGTTTTGGCCAGTATAATTCACCCCTCCACTTT

v_gene: TRBV5-1
j_gene: TRBJ1-4
abundance: NA
d_gene: NA
CDR3aa: CASSLGPGNEKLFF
CDR3nt: TGCGCCAGCAGCCTCGGCCCCGGGAATGAAAAACTGTTTTTT

v_gene: TRBV27
j_gene: TRBJ2-7
abundance: few
d_gene: NA
CDR3aa: CASSLSRSRGEQYF
CDR3nt: TGTGCCAGCAGTTTATCACGGTCCCGGGGCGAGCAGTACTTC

v_gene: TRBV7-2
j_gene: TRBJ2-2
abundance: NA
d_gene: TRBD1
CDR3aa: CASSSRQGSTGELFF
CDR3nt: TGTGCCAGCAGCTCGCGACAGGGGAGCACCGGGGAGCTGTTTTTT

v_gene: TRBV5-1
j_gene: TRBJ2-3
abundance: NA
d_gene: NA
CDR3aa: CASSSGTPGDTQYF
CDR3nt: TGCGCCAGCAGCTCCGGGACTCCGGGGGATACGCAGTATTTT

v_gene: TRBV27
j_gene: TRBJ2-1
abundance: NA
d_gene: NA
CDR3aa: CASSFLEANEQFF
CDR3nt: TGTGCCAGCAGTTTTTTAGAGGCCAATGAGCAGTTCTTC

v_gene: TRBV7-6
j_gene: TRBJ1-1
abundance: NA
d_gene: NA
CDR3aa: CASSPAGRQAEAFF
CDR3nt: TGTGCCAGCAGCCCCGCGGGGCGCCAGGCTGAAGCTTTCTTT

v_gene: TRBV29-1
j_gene: TRBJ2-4
abundance: NA
d_gene: NA
CDR3aa: CSVGDGFLAKNIQYF
CDR3nt: TGCAGCGTCGGAGACGGTTTTCTAGCCAAAAACATTCAGTACTTC

v_gene: TRBV2
j_gene: TRBJ1-6
abundance: few
d_gene: TRBD1
CDR3aa: CASSGQTGFQDSPLHF
CDR3nt: TGTGCCAGCAGCGGCCAGACAGGGTTTCAGGATTCACCCCTCCACTTT

v_gene: TRBV4-2
j_gene: TRBJ2-3
abundance: NA
d_gene: TRBD2
CDR3aa: CASSQDSGGLTDTQYF
CDR3nt: TGTGCCAGCAGCCAAGATAGCGGGGGCCTCACAGATACGCAGTATTTT

v_gene: TRBV6-6
j_gene: TRBJ2-7
abundance: few
d_gene: TRBD1
CDR3aa: CASSYNRGLYEQYF
CDR3nt: TGTGCCAGCAGTTACAACAGGGGGCTCTACGAGCAGTACTTC

v_gene: TRBV5-5
j_gene: TRBJ1-2
abundance: NA
d_gene: NA
CDR3aa: CASSLMGSYGYTF
CDR3nt: TGTGCCAGCAGCTTAATGGGGAGTTATGGCTACACCTTC

v_gene: TRBV15
j_gene: TRBJ1-3
abundance: NA
d_gene: NA
CDR3aa: CATSRATANSGNTIYF
CDR3nt: TGTGCCACCAGCAGAGCTACAGCAAACTCTGGAAACACCATATATTTT

v_gene: TRBV5-1
j_gene: TRBJ2-1
abundance: few
d_gene: NA
CDR3aa: CASSLGLVFSNEQFF
CDR3nt: TGCGCCAGCAGCTTGGGGTTAGTCTTCTCCAATGAGCAGTTCTTC

v_gene: TRBV7-6
j_gene: TRBJ1-1
abundance: once
d_gene: NA
CDR3aa: CASSLDRTDYRNTEAFF
CDR3nt: TGTGCCAGCAGCTTAGATCGGACGGACTATCGGAACACTGAAGCTTTCTTT

v_gene: TRBV5-1
j_gene: TRBJ1-4
abundance: NA
d_gene: NA
CDR3aa: CASSLRDTTTNEKLFF
CDR3nt: TGCGCCAGCAGCCTCAGGGACACCACAACTAATGAAAAACTGTTTTTT

v_gene: TRBV27
j_gene: TRBJ1-1
abundance: NA
d_gene: NA
CDR3aa: CASSLDSWTEAFF
CDR3nt: TGTGCCAGCAGTTTAGACAGTTGGACTGAAGCTTTCTTT

v_gene: TRBV18
j_gene: TRBJ2-3
abundance: few
d_gene: NA
CDR3aa: CASSPLGVPTDTQYF
CDR3nt: TGTGCCAGCTCACCCTTAGGGGTACCCACAGATACGCAGTATTTT

v_gene: TRBV5-1
j_gene: TRBJ2-5
abundance: NA
d_gene: TRBD1
CDR3aa: CASSGGTGKETQYF
CDR3nt: TGCGCCAGCAGCGGGGGGACAGGGAAAGAGACCCAGTACTTC

v_gene: TRBV28
j_gene: TRBJ2-7
abundance: NA
d_gene: NA
CDR3aa: CASSFTYEQYF
CDR3nt: TGTGCCAGCAGCTTTACCTACGAGCAGTACTTC

v_gene: TRBV4-1
j_gene: TRBJ2-3
abundance: NA
d_gene: NA
CDR3aa: CASSQDWLVTDTQYF
CDR3nt: TGCGCCAGCAGCCAAGATTGGCTAGTAACAGATACGCAGTATTTT

v_gene: TRBV27
j_gene: TRBJ1-5
abundance: NA
d_gene: NA
CDR3aa: CASSRSAGTSNQPQHF
CDR3nt: TGTGCCAGCAGTCGAAGTGCAGGAACCAGCAATCAGCCCCAGCATTTT

v_gene: TRBV19
j_gene: TRBJ1-2
abundance: NA
d_gene: NA
CDR3aa: CASRRETLRGYIF
CDR3nt: TGTGCCAGTAGGCGGGAAACTCTCCGGGGCTACATCTTC

v_gene: TRBV7-3
j_gene: TRBJ2-5
abundance: NA
d_gene: TRBD2
CDR3aa: CASSLLGGGEGETQYF
CDR3nt: TGTGCCAGCAGCCTTCTTGGCGGGGGGGAAGGAGAGACCCAGTACTTC

v_gene: TRBV18
j_gene: TRBJ2-1
abundance: NA
d_gene: TRBD2
CDR3aa: CASSPRLPTSGGGNEQFF
CDR3nt: TGTGCCAGCTCACCACGACTCCCCACTAGCGGGGGGGGGAATGAGCAGTTCTTC

v_gene: TRBV6-6
j_gene: TRBJ2-6
abundance: once
d_gene: TRBD1
CDR3aa: CASRDRVGSGANVLTF
CDR3nt: TGTGCCAGCAGGGACAGGGTGGGCTCTGGGGCCAACGTCCTGACTTTC

v_gene: TRBV9
j_gene: TRBJ1-1
abundance: NA
d_gene: TRBD1
CDR3aa: CASSVDYGTVNTEAFF
CDR3nt: TGTGCCAGCAGCGTAGATTATGGGACAGTGAACACTGAAGCTTTCTTT

v_gene: TRBV13
j_gene: TRBJ1-4
abundance: NA
d_gene: TRBD1
CDR3aa: CASSLTGVSNEKLFF
CDR3nt: TGTGCCAGCAGCCTGACAGGGGTTTCTAATGAAAAACTGTTTTTT

v_gene: TRBV5-5
j_gene: TRBJ1-2
abundance: NA
d_gene: TRBD1
CDR3aa: CASSPGQSVTYGYTF
CDR3nt: TGTGCCAGCAGCCCGGGACAGTCCGTCACCTATGGCTACACCTTC

v_gene: TRBV6-1
j_gene: TRBJ2-1
abundance: NA
d_gene: NA
CDR3aa: CASSDRQGNEQFF
CDR3nt: TGTGCCAGCAGTGATAGGCAGGGCAATGAGCAGTTCTTC

v_gene: TRBV19
j_gene: TRBJ1-5
abundance: once
d_gene: NA
CDR3aa: CASGTPNSNQPQHF
CDR3nt: TGTGCCAGTGGGACACCGAATAGCAATCAGCCCCAGCATTTT